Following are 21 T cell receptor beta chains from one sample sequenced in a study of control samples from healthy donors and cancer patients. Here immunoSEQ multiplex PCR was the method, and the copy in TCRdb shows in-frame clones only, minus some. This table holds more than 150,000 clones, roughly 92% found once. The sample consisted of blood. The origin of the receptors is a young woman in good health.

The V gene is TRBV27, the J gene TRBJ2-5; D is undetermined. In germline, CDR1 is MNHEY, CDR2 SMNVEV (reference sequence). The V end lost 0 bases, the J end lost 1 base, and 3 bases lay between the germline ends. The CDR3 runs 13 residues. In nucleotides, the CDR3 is TGTGCCAGCAGTTTATCCAGCCAAGAGACCCAGTACTTC. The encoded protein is CASSLSSQETQYF.

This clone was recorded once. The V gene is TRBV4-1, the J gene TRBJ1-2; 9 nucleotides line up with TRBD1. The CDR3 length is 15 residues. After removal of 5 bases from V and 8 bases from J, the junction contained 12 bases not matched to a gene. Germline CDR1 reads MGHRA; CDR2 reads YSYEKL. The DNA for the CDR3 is TGCGCCAGCAGCGGGACGGACAGGGGATTACGGGGCTACACCTTC. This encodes CASSGTDRGLRGYTF.

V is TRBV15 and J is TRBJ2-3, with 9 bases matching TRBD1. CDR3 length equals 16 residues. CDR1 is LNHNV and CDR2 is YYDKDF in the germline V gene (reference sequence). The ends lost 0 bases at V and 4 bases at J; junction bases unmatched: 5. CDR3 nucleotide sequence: TGTGCCACCAGCAGAGAGAGGGGACAGGGAGCAGATACGCAGTATTTT. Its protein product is CATSRERGQGADTQYF.

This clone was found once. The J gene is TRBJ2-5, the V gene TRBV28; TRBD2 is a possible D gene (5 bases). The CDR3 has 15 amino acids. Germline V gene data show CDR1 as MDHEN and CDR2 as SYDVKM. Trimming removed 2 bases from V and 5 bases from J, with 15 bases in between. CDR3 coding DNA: TGTGCCAGCAGTTTAGGGCTAGAGGGAAGGGAGACCCAGTACTTC. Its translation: CASSLGLEGRETQYF.

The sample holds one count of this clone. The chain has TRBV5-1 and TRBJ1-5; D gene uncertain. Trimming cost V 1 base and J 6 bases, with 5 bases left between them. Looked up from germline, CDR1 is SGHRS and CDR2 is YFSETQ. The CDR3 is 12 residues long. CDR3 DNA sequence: TGCGCCAGCAGCTTGTACGGTCAGCCCCAGCATTTT. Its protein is CASSLYGQPQHF.

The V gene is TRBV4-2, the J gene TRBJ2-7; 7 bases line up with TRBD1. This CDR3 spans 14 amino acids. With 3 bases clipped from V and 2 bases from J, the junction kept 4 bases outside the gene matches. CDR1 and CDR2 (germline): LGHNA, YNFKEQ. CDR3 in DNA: TGTGCCAGCAGCCAGGGGGACAGAACCTACGAGCAGTACTTC. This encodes CASSQGDRTYEQYF.

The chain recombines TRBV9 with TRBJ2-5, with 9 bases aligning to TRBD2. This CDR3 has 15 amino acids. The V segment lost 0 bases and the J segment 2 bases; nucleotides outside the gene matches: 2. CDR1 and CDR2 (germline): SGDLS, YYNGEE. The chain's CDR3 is CASSVALAGQETQYF. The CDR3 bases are TGTGCCAGCAGCGTAGCTCTAGCGGGGCAAGAGACCCAGTACTTC. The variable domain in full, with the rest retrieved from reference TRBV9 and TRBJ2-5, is DSGVTQTPKHLITATGQRVTLRCSPRSGDLSVYWYQQSLDQGLQFLIQYYNGEERAKGNILERFSAQQFPDLHSELNLSSLELGDSALYFCASSVALAGQETQYFGPGTRLLVL.

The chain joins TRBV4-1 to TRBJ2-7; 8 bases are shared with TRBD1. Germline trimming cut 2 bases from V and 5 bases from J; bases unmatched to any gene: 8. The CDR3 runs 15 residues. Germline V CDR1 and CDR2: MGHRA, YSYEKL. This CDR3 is CASSQSNRGDDEQYF. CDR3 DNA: TGCGCCAGCAGCCAATCCAACAGGGGGGACGACGAGCAGTACTTC.

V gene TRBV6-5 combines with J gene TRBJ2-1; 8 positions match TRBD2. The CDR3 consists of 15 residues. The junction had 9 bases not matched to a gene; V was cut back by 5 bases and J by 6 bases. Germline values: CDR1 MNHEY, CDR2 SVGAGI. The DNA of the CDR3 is TGTGCCAGCAGTCGGGGGGGGCAGGGTGGCAATGAGCAGTTCTTC. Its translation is CASSRGGQGGNEQFF.

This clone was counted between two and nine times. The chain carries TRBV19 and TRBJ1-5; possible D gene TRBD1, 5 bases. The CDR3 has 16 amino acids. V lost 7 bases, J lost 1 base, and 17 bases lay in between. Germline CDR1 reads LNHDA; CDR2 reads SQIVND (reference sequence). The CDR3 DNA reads TGTGCCAGTACCCCTCTGACGAGGGGAAGCAATCAGCCCCAGCATTTT. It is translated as CASTPLTRGSNQPQHF. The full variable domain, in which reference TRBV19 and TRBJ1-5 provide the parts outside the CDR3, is DGGITQSPKYLFRKEGQNVTLSCEQNLNHDAMYWYRQDPGQGLRLIYYSQIVNDFQKGDIAEGYSVSREKKESFPLTVTSAQKNPTAFYLCASTPLTRGSNQPQHFGDGTRLSIL.

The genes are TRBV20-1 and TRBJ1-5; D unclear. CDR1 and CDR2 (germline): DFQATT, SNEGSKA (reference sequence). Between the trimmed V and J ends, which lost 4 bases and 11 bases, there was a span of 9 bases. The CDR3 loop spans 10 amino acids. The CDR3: CSATLGAQHF. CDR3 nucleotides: TGCAGTGCTACCCTCGGGGCCCAGCATTTT.

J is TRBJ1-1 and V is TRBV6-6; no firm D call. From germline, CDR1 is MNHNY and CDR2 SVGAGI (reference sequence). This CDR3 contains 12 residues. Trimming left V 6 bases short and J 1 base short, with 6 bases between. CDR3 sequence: CASSNQNTEAFF. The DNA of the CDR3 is TGTGCCAGCAGCAACCAGAACACTGAAGCTTTCTTT.

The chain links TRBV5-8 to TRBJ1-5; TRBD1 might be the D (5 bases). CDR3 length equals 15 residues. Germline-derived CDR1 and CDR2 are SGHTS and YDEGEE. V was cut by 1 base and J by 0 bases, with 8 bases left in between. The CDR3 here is CASSLQGYSNQPQHF. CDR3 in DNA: TGTGCCAGCAGCTTGCAGGGATATAGCAATCAGCCCCAGCATTTT.

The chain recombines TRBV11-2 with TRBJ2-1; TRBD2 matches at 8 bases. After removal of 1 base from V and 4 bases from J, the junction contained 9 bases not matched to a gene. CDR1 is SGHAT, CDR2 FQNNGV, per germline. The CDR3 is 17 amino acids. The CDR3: CASSLGPARGEYNEQFF. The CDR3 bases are TGTGCCAGCAGCTTAGGCCCGGCGCGGGGGGAGTACAATGAGCAGTTCTTC.

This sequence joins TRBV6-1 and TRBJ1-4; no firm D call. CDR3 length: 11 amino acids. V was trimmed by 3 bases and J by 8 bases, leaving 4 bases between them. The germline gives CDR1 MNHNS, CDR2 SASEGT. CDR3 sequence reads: CASSDTEKLFF. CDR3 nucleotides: TGTGCCAGCAGTGATACGGAAAAACTGTTTTTT.

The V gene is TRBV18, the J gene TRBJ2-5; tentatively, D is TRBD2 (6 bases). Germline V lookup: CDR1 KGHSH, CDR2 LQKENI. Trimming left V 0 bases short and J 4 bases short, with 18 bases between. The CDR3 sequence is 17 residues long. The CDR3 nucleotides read TGTGCCAGCTCACCACCGCGGCGGGGAGACTCCGGAGAGACCCAGTACTTC. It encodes CASSPPRRGDSGETQYF.

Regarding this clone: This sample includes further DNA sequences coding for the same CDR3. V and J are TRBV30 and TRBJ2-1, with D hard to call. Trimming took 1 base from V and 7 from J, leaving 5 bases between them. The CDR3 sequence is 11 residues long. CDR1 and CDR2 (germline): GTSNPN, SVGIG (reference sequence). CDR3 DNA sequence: TGTGCCTGGAGTGCCGGGAATGAGCAGTTCTTC. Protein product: CAWSAGNEQFF. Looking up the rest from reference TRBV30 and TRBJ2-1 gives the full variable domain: SQTIHQWPATLVQPVGSPLSLECTVEGTSNPNLYWYRQAAGRGLQLLFYSVGIGQISSEVPQNLSASRPQDRQFILSSKKLLLSDSGFYLCAWSAGNEQFFGPGTRLTVL.

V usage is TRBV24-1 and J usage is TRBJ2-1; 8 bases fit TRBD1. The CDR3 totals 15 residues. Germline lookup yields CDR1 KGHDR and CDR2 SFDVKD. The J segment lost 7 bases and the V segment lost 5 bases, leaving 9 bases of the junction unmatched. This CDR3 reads CATSATGTGRNEQFF. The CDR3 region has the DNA TGTGCCACCAGTGCCACCGGGACAGGCCGGAATGAGCAGTTCTTC.

DNA for the CDR3: TGTGCCAGTAGTATAGAGGGACTAGCGGGGGGATATCTCAACAATGAGCAGTTCTTC. Its protein is CASSIEGLAGGYLNNEQFF. The chain recombines TRBV19 with TRBJ2-1, with 15 bases fitting TRBD2. CDR3 length: 19 residues. V was clipped by 0 bases and J by 5 bases; unmatched bases: 8. The germline gives CDR1 LNHDA, CDR2 SQIVND (reference sequence).

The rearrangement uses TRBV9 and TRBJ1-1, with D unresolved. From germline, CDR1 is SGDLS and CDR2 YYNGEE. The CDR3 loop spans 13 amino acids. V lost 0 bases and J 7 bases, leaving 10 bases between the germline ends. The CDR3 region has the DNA TGTGCCAGCAGCGTAGCGGGGATGAGTGAAGCTTTCTTT. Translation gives CASSVAGMSEAFF.

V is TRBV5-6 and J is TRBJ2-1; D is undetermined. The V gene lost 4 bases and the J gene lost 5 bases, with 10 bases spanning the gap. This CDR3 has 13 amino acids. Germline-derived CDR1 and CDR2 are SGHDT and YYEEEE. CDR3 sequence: CASSQGLNNEQFF. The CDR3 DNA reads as TGTGCCAGCAGCCAAGGATTGAACAATGAGCAGTTCTTC.